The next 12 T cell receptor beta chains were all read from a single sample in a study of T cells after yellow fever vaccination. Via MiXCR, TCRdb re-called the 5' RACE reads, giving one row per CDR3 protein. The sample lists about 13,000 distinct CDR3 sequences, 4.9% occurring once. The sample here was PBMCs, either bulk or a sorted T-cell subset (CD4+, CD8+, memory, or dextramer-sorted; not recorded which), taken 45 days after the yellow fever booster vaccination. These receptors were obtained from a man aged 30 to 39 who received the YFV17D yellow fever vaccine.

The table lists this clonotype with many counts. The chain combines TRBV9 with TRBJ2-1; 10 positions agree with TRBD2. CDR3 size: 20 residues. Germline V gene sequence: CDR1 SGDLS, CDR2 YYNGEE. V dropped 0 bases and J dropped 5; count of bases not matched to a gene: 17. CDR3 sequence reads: CASSVVGDRGGLAGDNEQFF. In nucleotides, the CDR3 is TGTGCCAGCAGCGTAGTAGGAGACAGGGGTGGGCTAGCGGGAGACAATGAGCAGTTCTTC.

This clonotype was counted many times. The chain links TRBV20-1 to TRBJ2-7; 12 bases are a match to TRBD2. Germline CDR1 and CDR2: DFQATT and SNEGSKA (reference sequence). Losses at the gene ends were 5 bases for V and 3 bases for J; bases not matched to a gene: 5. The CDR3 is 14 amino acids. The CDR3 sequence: CSAGPSGRDYEQYF. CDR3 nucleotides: TGCAGTGCTGGTCCTAGCGGGAGGGACTACGAGCAGTACTTC.

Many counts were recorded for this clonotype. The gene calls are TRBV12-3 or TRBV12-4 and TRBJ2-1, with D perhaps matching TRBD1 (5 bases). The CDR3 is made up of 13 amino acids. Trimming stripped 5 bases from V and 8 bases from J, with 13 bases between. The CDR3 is CASSKGLRDEQFF. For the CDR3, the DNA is TGTGCCAGCAGTAAGGGGCTGAGAGATGAGCAGTTCTTC.

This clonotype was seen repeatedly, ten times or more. CDR3 nucleotide sequence: TGTGCCAGCAGTCCCGCCAGCCCGTCCCCGACCCAGTACTTC. It specifies CASSPASPSPTQYF. V usage is TRBV28 and J usage is TRBJ2-5; D not certain. Trimming removed 5 bases from V and 7 bases from J, with 17 bases in between. The germline V gene encodes CDR1 MDHEN and CDR2 SYDVKM. The length of the CDR3 is 14 residues.

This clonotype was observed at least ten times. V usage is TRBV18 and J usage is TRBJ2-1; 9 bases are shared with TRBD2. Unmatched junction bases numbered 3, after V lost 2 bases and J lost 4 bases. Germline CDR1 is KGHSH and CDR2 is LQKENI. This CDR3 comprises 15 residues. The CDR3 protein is CASSPLREGYNEQFF. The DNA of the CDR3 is TGTGCCAGCTCACCATTGCGGGAGGGGTACAATGAGCAGTTCTTC.

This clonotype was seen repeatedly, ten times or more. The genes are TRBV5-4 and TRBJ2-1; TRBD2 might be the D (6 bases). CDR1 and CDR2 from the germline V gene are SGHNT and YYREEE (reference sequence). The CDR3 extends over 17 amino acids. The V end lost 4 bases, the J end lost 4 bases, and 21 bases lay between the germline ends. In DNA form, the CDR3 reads TGTGCCAGCAGCCTGGGGCCCGGGAGCTCTACTTACAATGAGCAGTTCTTC. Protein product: CASSLGPGSSTYNEQFF.

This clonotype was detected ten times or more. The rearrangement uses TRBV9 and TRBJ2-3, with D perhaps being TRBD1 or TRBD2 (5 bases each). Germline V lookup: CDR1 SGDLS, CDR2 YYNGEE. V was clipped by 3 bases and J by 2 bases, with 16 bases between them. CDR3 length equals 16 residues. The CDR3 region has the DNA TGTGCCAGCAGCGCCCCCCCGCACGGGGCCACAGATACGCAGTATTTT. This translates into CASSAPPHGATDTQYF.

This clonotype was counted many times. Here the CDR3 DNA reads TGCAGCGTTGAAGGGGGAAGCGGTTACGAGCAGTACTTC. Protein: CSVEGGSGYEQYF. The chain recombines TRBV29-1 with TRBJ2-7; a possible D gene is TRBD2 (5 bases). There are 13 residues in the CDR3. CDR1 and CDR2 (germline): SQVTM, ANQGSEA. V lost 1 base and J lost 4, with 11 bases in between.

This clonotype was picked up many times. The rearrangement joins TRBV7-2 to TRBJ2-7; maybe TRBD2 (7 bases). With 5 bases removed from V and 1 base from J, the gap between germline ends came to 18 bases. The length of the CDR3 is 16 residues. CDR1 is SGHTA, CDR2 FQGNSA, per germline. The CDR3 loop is CASSIRLGGLSYEQYF. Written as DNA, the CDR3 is TGTGCCAGCAGCATCAGACTCGGGGGGCTTTCCTACGAGCAGTACTTC.

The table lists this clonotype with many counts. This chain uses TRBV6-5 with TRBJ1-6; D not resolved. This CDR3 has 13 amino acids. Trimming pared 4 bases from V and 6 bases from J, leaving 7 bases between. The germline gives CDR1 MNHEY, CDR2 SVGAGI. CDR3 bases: TGTGCCAGCAGTTCACCATCTAATTCACCCCTCCACTTT. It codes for CASSSPSNSPLHF.

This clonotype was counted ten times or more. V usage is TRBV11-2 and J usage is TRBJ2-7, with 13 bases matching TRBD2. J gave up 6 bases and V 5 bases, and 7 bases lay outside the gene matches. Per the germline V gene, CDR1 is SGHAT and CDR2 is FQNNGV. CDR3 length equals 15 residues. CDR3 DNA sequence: TGTGCCAGCAGCCTCGGACTAGCGGGAGAGGGCGAGCAGTACTTC. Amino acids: CASSLGLAGEGEQYF.

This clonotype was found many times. The CDR3 sequence: CSARDRLAGGYTGELFF. The CDR3 DNA reads TGCAGTGCTAGAGATCGTCTAGCGGGAGGGTACACCGGGGAGCTGTTTTTT. V and J are TRBV20-1 and TRBJ2-2; 12 bases align to TRBD2. This CDR3 is built from 17 residues. Germline V gene sequence: CDR1 DFQATT, CDR2 SNEGSKA (reference sequence). The V segment lost 0 bases and the J segment 3 bases; nucleotides outside the gene matches: 5.